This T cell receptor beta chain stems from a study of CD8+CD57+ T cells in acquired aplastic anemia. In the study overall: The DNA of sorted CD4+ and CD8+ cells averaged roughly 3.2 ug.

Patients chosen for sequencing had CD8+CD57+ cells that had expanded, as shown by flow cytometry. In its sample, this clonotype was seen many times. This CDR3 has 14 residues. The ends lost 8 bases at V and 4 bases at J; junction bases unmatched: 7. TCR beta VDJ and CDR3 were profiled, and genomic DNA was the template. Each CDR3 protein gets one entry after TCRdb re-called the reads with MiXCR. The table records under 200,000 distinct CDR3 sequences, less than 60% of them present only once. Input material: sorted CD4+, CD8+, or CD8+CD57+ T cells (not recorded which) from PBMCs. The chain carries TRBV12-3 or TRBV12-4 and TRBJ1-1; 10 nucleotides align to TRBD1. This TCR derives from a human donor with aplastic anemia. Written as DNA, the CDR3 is TGTGCCAGCCTCCGTAGGACAGGGGGCACTGAAGCTTTCTTT. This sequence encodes CASLRRTGGTEAFF.